The 21 T cell receptor beta chains given below trace back to one sample, sequenced in a study of radiation and T cells in renal cell carcinoma. The protocol was immunoSEQ multiplex PCR, while the TCRdb copy is restricted to in-frame clones and leaves out a portion. The sample holds under 65,000 clones, approximately 80% seen once. Time point meaning: baseline pretreatment blood. Treatment here: 15 Gy SBRT to primary tumor, nephrectomy 4 weeks later. The starting material was blood, obtained from a patient whose treatment included radiotherapy and nephrectomy. These receptors were collected from a man aged 55 to 70 with renal cell carcinoma.

This sequence joins TRBV27 and TRBJ2-3; D remains ambiguous. This CDR3 contains 14 residues. Trimming left V 3 bases short and J 3 bases short, with 10 bases between. Per the germline V gene, CDR1 is MNHEY and CDR2 is SMNVEV (reference sequence). The CDR3 nucleotides are TGTGCCAGCAGTTTGGGCAGGATAACAGATACGCAGTATTTT. Translated, it gives CASSLGRITDTQYF.

The chain uses TRBV10-1 and TRBJ2-3; D uncertain. From germline, CDR1 is WNHNN and CDR2 SYGVQD (reference sequence). Trimming removed 0 bases from V and 4 bases from J, with 8 bases in between. This CDR3 has 14 amino acids. The CDR3: CASSESLGADTQYF. The CDR3 DNA sequence: TGCGCCAGCAGTGAGTCCCTGGGCGCAGATACGCAGTATTTT.

This clone was seen more than once but under ten times. The chain has TRBV29-1 and TRBJ1-1; the D is unclear. The CDR3 sequence is 11 residues long. Germline V gene sequence: CDR1 SQVTM, CDR2 ANQGSEA. Trimming pared 5 bases from V and 4 bases from J, leaving 8 bases between. For the CDR3, the DNA is TGCAGCGTTTTATCTGGCACTGAAGCTTTCTTT. This translates into CSVLSGTEAFF.

The chain uses TRBV11-2 and TRBJ2-3, with 8 bases matching TRBD2. After removal of 0 bases from V and 1 base from J, the junction contained 3 bases not matched to a gene. Germline CDR1 reads SGHAT; CDR2 reads FQNNGV. The CDR3 sequence is 16 residues long. The chain's CDR3 is CASSLELAEGTDTQYF. CDR3 sequence (DNA): TGTGCCAGCAGCTTAGAACTAGCGGAGGGCACAGATACGCAGTATTTT.

The chain combines TRBV6-5 with TRBJ2-1, with D possibly being TRBD2 (6 bases). Germline V lookup: CDR1 MNHEY, CDR2 SVGAGI. V was cut by 8 bases and J by 6 bases, with 14 bases left in between. This CDR3 is 13 amino acids long. The CDR3 DNA is TGTGCCAGCCAAGGTGGAGGGATCAATGAGCAGTTCTTC. Protein: CASQGGGINEQFF.

This clone has only a few counts. V and J are TRBV5-1 and TRBJ1-3; 8 bases are a match to TRBD1. The trim removed 4 bases at V and 0 bases at J, leaving 6 bases unmatched. The CDR3 length is 16 residues. Germline loops: CDR1 SGHRS, CDR2 YFSETQ. In nucleotides, the CDR3 is TGCGCCAGCAGCAGAGGGGGACAGGCCTCTGGAAACACCATATATTTT. It translates to CASSRGGQASGNTIYF.

CDR3 region: CASSATSYEQYV. Written as DNA, the CDR3 is TGTGCCAGCAGCGCTACCTCCTACGAGCAGTACGTC. The V and J genes are TRBV5-8 and TRBJ2-7; D unresolved. The germline gives CDR1 SGHTS, CDR2 YDEGEE. The CDR3 runs to 12 residues. V was clipped by 4 bases and J by 0 bases, with 5 bases between them.

The V and J genes are TRBV4-3 and TRBJ1-6; D possibly corresponds to TRBD1 (5 bases). Germline V gene data show CDR1 as LGHNA and CDR2 as YSLEER. V dropped 0 bases and J dropped 6 bases, with 12 bases sitting between them. The CDR3 has 16 amino acids. The CDR3 sequence is CASSQDPGSPNSPLHF. Here the CDR3 DNA reads TGCGCCAGCAGCCAAGATCCAGGGTCGCCTAATTCACCCCTCCACTTT.

The J gene is TRBJ1-2, the V gene TRBV9; D unclear. Trimming removed 6 bases at V and 8 bases at J, with 26 bases between. Germline V lookup: CDR1 SGDLS, CDR2 YYNGEE. The CDR3 is 16 amino acids. In DNA, the CDR3 is TGTGCCAGCACCCCCGGCGGGGAGTTCCAAACCAGGGGCTACACCTTC. It encodes CASTPGGEFQTRGYTF.

V and J are TRBV4-2 and TRBJ2-5; D is unclear. CDR1 is LGHNA, CDR2 YNFKEQ, per germline. The CDR3 runs to 17 residues. The germline V and J ends were trimmed by 1 base and 1 base, with 16 bases remaining between them. CDR3 bases: TGTGCCAGCAGCCAAGCCCTCCGGCAGTCGGGCCAAGAGACCCAGTACTTC. Encoded protein: CASSQALRQSGQETQYF.

This clone was observed a handful of times. The gene calls are TRBV9 and TRBJ2-7; D not certain. The CDR3 sequence is 14 residues long. V dropped 0 bases and J dropped 0 bases, with 7 bases sitting between them. From germline, CDR1 is SGDLS and CDR2 YYNGEE. The CDR3 nucleotides are TGTGCCAGCAGCGTAGAGCCGAGCTCCTACGAGCAGTACTTC. As protein: CASSVEPSSYEQYF. Full variable domain (rest looked up from reference TRBV9 and TRBJ2-7): DSGVTQTPKHLITATGQRVTLRCSPRSGDLSVYWYQQSLDQGLQFLIQYYNGEERAKGNILERFSAQQFPDLHSELNLSSLELGDSALYFCASSVEPSSYEQYFGPGTRLTVT.

This chain's CDR3 is CASSLEGQNYGYTF. CDR3 in DNA: TGCGCCAGCAGCTTGGAAGGACAGAACTATGGCTACACCTTC. The rearrangement joins TRBV5-1 to TRBJ1-2; tentatively, D is TRBD1 (6 bases). The V gene's germline CDR1 is SGHRS and CDR2 YFSETQ. Trimming took 0 bases from V and 2 from J, leaving 8 bases between them. The CDR3 has 14 amino acids. The variable domain in full, completed from reference TRBV5-1 and TRBJ1-2, reads KAGVTQTPRYLIKTRGQQVTLSCSPISGHRSVSWYQQTPGQGLQFLFEYFSETQRNKGNFPGRFSGRQFSNSRSEMNVSTLELGDSALYLCASSLEGQNYGYTFGSGTRLTVV.

This chain uses TRBV7-3 with TRBJ2-1, with TRBD2 identical over 10 bases. Germline V gene data show CDR1 as SGHTA and CDR2 as FQGTGA. The CDR3 consists of 16 residues. The ends lost 2 bases at V and 4 bases at J; junction bases unmatched: 5. The CDR3 is CASSLGGLAAYNEQFF. The CDR3 DNA sequence: TGTGCCAGCAGCTTAGGAGGACTAGCGGCTTACAATGAGCAGTTCTTC.

V is TRBV9 and J is TRBJ2-2; D gene uncertain. The CDR3 has 14 amino acids. Between the trimmed V and J ends, which lost 4 bases and 3 bases, there was a span of 10 bases. From germline, CDR1 is SGDLS and CDR2 YYNGEE. The CDR3 protein is CASSSAGDTGELFF. Here the CDR3 DNA reads TGTGCCAGCAGCTCGGCAGGCGACACCGGGGAGCTGTTTTTT.

V and J are TRBV11-2 and TRBJ2-5; 8 bases agree with TRBD2. V lost 2 bases to trimming and J lost 5 bases; unmatched junction nucleotides: 1. The CDR3 spans 13 residues. Germline V CDR1 and CDR2: SGHAT, FQNNGV. CDR3: CASSLQRGETQYF. CDR3 DNA: TGTGCCAGCAGCTTACAGCGGGGGGAGACCCAGTACTTC.

CDR3 sequence (DNA): TGTGCCAGCAGTCCCAGGGAGGCCGGGGAGCTGTTTTTT. Protein: CASSPREAGELFF. The chain couples TRBV27 to TRBJ2-2, with D possibly being TRBD2 (6 bases). The germline V and J ends were trimmed by 5 bases and 6 bases, with 10 bases remaining between them. Looked up from germline, CDR1 is MNHEY and CDR2 is SMNVEV (reference sequence). This CDR3 region has 13 residues.

J is TRBJ1-1 and V is TRBV30; 8 bases fit TRBD1. This CDR3 has 14 amino acids. The germline gives CDR1 GTSNPN, CDR2 SVGIG (reference sequence). V shed 2 bases and J 4 bases; nucleotides not matched to a gene: 6. For the CDR3, the DNA is TGTGCCTGGAGTCCCGCAGGGGGCTTCACTGAAGCTTTCTTT. This gives the protein CAWSPAGGFTEAFF.

The genes are TRBV6-5 and TRBJ1-1; the D is unclear. CDR3 length: 14 residues. V was pared by 5 bases and J by 2 bases, with 12 bases between. Per germline, CDR1 MNHEY and CDR2 SVGAGI. The CDR3 sequence: CASSPRTDNTEAFF. The CDR3 DNA is TGTGCCAGCAGTCCGAGGACTGACAACACTGAAGCTTTCTTT.

The chain recombines TRBV11-2 with TRBJ1-4; 7 positions match TRBD1. The germline gives CDR1 SGHAT, CDR2 FQNNGV. This CDR3 is 14 amino acids long. V lost 4 bases and J lost 8; bases outside the gene matches: 7. The CDR3 region is CASSSPGGGEKLFF. Here the CDR3 DNA reads TGTGCCAGCAGCTCCCCAGGGGGGGGAGAAAAACTGTTTTTT.

The chain has TRBV18 and TRBJ2-2; 8 bases are a match to TRBD2. CDR1 KGHSH and CDR2 LQKENI come from the germline V gene. CDR3 length: 16 amino acids. V dropped 0 bases and J dropped 6; count of bases not matched to a gene: 6. The CDR3 here is CASSPPNGGAAGELFF. The CDR3 DNA follows: TGTGCCAGCTCACCACCAAACGGGGGGGCCGCCGGGGAGCTGTTTTTT.

The chain is built from TRBV18 and TRBJ1-2; 8 bases fit TRBD1. CDR1 and CDR2 (germline): KGHSH, LQKENI. The CDR3 runs to 14 residues. J was trimmed by 6 bases and V by 6 bases; bases with no gene match: 9. CDR3 DNA sequence: TGTGCCAGCTCTCCCGAAAGACAGGGGAATGGCTACACCTTC. Amino acid sequence: CASSPERQGNGYTF. Complete variable domain (other parts from reference TRBV18 and TRBJ1-2): NAGVMQNPRHLVRRRGQEARLRCSPMKGHSHVYWYRQLPEEGLKFMVYLQKENIIDESGMPKERFSAEFPKEGPSILRIQQVVRGDSAAYFCASSPERQGNGYTFGSGTRLTVV.